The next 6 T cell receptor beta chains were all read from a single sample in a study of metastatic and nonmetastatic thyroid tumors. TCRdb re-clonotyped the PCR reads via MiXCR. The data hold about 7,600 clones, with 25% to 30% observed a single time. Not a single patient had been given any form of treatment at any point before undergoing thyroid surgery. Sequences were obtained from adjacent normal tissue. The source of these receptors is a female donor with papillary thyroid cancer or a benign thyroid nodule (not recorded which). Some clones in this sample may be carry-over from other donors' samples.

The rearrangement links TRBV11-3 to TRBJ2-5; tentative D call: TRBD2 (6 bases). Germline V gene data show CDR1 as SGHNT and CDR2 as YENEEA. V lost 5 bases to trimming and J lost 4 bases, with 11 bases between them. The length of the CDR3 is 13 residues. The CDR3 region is CASSILGGETQYF. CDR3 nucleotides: TGTGCCAGCAGCATCCTCGGGGGAGAGACCCAGTACTTC.

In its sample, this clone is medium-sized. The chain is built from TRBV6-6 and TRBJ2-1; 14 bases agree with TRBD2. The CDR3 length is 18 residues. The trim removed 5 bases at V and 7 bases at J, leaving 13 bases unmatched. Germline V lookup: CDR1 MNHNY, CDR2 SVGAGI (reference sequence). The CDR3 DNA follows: TGTGCCAGCAGTCTACTCCCCGGGACTAGCGGGAGAGGGAATGAGCAGTTCTTC. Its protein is CASSLLPGTSGRGNEQFF.

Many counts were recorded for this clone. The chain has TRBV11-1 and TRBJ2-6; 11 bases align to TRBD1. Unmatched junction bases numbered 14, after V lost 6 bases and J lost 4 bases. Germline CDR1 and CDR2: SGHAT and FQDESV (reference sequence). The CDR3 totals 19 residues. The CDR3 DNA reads TGTGCCAGCAGTCTTGGTCGGGACAGGGGGTATTGGGGGGCCAACGTCCTGACTTTC. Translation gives CASSLGRDRGYWGANVLTF.

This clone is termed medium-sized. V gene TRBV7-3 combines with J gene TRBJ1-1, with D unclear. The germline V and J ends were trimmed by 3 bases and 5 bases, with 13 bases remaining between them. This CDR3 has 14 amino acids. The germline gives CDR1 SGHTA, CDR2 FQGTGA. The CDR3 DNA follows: TGTGCCAGCAGCTTGGAGGGTTCGAAAACTGAAGCTTTCTTT. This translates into CASSLEGSKTEAFF. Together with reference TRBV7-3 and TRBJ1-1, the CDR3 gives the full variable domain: GAGVSQTPSNKVTEKGKYVELRCDPISGHTALYWYRQSLGQGPEFLIYFQGTGAADDSGLPNDRFFAVRPEGSVSTLKIQRTERGDSAVYLCASSLEGSKTEAFFGQGTRLTVV.

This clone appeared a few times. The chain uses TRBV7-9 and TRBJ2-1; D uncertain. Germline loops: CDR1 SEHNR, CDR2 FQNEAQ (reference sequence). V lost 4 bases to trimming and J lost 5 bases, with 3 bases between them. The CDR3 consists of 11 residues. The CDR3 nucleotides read TGTGCCAGCAGCTCTAACAATGAGCAGTTCTTC. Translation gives CASSSNNEQFF.

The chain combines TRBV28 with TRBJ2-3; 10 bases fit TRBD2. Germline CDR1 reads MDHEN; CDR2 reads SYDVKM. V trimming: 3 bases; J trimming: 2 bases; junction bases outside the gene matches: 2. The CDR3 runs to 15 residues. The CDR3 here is CASSFGTSATDTQYF. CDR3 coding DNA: TGTGCCAGCAGTTTCGGGACTAGCGCCACAGATACGCAGTATTTT.